Listed here is a single T cell receptor beta chain. Its antigen is still unknown. V dropped 0 bases and J dropped 6; count of bases not matched to a gene: 10. Germline V gives CDR1 LGHNA, CDR2 YNFKEQ. The CDR3 spans 17 residues. The second PCR ran roughly 6 to 11 cycles with a sample-barcoded 5' primer and J-beta primers. Researchers report that a template-switch adaptor with 12 random nucleotides tagged each cDNA molecule. From the 5' RACE reads, TCRdb called clonotypes with MiXCR, one entry per CDR3 protein. The sample yields about 1,600,000 distinct CDR3 sequences, 42% seen once. Caucasian, healthy and from Russia, the donors were aged between about 6 and 100. Total RNA, at least 5.5 micrograms per sample, was extracted from PBMCs. The sample is drawn from a study of blood T cells in healthy people across ages. Study-wide results and limits: Diversity was higher, and naive CD4+ cells more numerous, in long-lived donors than in aged donors.

The chain combines TRBV4-2 with TRBJ2-3; 9 bases are a match to TRBD2. The sequence derives from a young woman in good health. Specimen: blood. The CDR3 protein is CASSQDSSGGRVDTQYF. CDR3 sequence (DNA): TGTGCCAGCAGCCAAGATTCGAGCGGGGGGAGGGTGGATACGCAGTATTTT.